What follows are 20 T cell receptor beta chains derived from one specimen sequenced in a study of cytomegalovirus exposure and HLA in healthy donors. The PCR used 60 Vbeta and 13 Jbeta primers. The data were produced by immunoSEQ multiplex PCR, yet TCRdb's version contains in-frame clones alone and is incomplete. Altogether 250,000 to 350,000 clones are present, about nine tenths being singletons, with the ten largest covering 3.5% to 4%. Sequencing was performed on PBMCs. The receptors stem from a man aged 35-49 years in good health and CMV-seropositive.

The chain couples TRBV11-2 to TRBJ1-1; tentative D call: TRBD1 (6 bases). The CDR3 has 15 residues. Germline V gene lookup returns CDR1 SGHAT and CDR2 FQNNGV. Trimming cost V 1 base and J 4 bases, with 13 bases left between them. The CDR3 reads CASSLVGQGITEAFF. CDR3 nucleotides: TGTGCCAGCAGCTTAGTGGGGCAGGGGATCACTGAAGCTTTCTTT.

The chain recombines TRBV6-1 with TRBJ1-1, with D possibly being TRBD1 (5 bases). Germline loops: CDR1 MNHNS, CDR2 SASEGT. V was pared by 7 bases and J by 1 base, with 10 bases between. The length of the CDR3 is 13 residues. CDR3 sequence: CASKPRANTEAFF. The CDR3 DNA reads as TGTGCCAGCAAGCCCAGGGCGAACACTGAAGCTTTCTTT.

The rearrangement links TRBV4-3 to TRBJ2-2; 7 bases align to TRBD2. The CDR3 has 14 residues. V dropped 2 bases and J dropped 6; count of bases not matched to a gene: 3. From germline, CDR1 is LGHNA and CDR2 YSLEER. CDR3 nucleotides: TGCGCCAGCAGCCAACCTAGCGGTTCCGGGGAGCTGTTTTTT. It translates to CASSQPSGSGELFF.

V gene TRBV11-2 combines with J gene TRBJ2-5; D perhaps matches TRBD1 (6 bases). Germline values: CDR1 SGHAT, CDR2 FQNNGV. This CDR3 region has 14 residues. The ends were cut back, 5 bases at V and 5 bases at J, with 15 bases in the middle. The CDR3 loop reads CASSRRDTRETQYF. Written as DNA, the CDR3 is TGTGCCAGCAGCCGTAGGGACACCCGGGAGACCCAGTACTTC.

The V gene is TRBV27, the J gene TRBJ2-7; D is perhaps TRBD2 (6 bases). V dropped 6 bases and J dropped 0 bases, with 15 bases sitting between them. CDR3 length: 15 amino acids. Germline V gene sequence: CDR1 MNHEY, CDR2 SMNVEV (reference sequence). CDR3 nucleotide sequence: TGTGCCAGCAGGCGGGGCGGGCGAAGCTCCTACGAGCAGTACTTC. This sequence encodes CASRRGGRSSYEQYF.

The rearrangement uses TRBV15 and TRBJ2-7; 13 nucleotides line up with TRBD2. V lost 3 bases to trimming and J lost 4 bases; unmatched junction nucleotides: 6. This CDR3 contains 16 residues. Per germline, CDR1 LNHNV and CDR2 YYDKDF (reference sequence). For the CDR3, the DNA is TGTGCCACCAGCAGGGGGGGGACTAGCGGGATGTACGAGCAGTACTTC. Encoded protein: CATSRGGTSGMYEQYF.

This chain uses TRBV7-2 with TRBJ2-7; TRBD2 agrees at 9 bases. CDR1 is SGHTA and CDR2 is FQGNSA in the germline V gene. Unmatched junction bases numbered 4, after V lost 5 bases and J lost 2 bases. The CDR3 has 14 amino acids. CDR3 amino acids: CASSATSGAYEQYF. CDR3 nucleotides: TGTGCCAGCAGCGCGACTAGCGGAGCCTACGAGCAGTACTTC.

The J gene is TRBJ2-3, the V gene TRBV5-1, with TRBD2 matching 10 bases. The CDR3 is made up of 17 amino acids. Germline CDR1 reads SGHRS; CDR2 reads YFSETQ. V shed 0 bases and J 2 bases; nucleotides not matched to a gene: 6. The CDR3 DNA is TGCGCCAGCAGCTTGGCCCTAGCGGGAGCGTCCACAGATACGCAGTATTTT. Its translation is CASSLALAGASTDTQYF.

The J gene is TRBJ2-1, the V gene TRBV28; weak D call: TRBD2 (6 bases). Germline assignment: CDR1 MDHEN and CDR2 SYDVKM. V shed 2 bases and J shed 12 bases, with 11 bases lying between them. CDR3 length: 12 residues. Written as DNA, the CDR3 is TGTGCCAGCAGTTTACTCTCGCGGGGGCAGTTCTTC. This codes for CASSLLSRGQFF.

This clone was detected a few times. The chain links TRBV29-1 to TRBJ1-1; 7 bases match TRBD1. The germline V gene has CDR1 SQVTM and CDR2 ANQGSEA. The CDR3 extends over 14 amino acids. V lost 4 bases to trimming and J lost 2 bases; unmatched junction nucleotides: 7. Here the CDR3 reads CSVGWTGRNTEAFF. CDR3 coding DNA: TGCAGCGTTGGTTGGACAGGTCGAAACACTGAAGCTTTCTTT.

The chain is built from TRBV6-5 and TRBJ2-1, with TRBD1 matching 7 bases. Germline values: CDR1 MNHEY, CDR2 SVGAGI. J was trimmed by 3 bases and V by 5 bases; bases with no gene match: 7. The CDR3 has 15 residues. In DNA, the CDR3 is TGTGCCAGCAGTAGCCCCGGGACAGACTACAATGAGCAGTTCTTC. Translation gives CASSSPGTDYNEQFF.

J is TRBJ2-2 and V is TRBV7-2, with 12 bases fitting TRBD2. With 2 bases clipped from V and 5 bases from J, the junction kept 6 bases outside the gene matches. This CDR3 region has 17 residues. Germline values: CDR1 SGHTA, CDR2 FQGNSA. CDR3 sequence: CASSLFTSGRLTGELFF. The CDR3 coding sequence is TGTGCCAGCAGCTTATTTACTAGCGGGAGGTTGACCGGGGAGCTGTTTTTT. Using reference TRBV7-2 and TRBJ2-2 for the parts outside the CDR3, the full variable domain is GAGVSQSPSNKVTEKGKDVELRCDPISGHTALYWYRQSLGQGLEFLIYFQGNSAPDKSGLPSDRFSAERTGGSVSTLTIQRTQQEDSAVYLCASSLFTSGRLTGELFFGEGSRLTVL.

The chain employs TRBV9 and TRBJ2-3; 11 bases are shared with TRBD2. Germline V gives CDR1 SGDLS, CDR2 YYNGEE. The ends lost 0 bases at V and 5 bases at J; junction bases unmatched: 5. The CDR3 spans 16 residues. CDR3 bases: TGTGCCAGCAGCGTAGGTAGCGGGAGGGTGGAAGATACGCAGTATTTT. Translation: CASSVGSGRVEDTQYF.

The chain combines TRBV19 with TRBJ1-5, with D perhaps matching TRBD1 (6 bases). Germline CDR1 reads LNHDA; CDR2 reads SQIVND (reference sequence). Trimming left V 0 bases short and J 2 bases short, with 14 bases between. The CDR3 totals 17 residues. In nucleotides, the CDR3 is TGTGCCAGTAGTATAGATGGGGGGGGCGCGGGCAATCAGCCCCAGCATTTT. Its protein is CASSIDGGGAGNQPQHF.

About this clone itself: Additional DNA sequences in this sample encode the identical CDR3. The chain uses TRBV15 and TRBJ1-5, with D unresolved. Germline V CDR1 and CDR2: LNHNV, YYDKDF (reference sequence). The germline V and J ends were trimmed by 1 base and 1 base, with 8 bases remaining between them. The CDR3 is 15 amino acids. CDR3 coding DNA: TGTGCCACCAGCAGAGTAAGAGGGAGCAATCAGCCCCAGCATTTT. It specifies CATSRVRGSNQPQHF.

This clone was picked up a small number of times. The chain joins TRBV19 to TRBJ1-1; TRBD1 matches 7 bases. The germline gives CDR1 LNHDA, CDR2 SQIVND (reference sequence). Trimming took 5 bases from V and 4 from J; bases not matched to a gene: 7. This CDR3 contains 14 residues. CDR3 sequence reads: CASSFRDRPTEAFF. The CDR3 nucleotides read TGTGCCAGTAGTTTCCGGGACAGACCCACTGAAGCTTTCTTT.

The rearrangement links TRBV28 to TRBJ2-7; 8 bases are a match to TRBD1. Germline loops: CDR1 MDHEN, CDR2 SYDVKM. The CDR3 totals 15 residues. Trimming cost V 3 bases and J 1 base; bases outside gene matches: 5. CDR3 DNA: TGTGCCAGCAGTTTCGAGACAGGGGTATCCTACGAGCAGTACTTC. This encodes CASSFETGVSYEQYF. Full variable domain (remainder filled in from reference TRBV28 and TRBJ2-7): DVKVTQSSRYLVKRTGEKVFLECVQDMDHENMFWYRQDPGLGLRLIYFSYDVKMKEKGDIPEGYSVSREKKERFSLILESASTNQTSMYLCASSFETGVSYEQYFGPGTRLTVT.

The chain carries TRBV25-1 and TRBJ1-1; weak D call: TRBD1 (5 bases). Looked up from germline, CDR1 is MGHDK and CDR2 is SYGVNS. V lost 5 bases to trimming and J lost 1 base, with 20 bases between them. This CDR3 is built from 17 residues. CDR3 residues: CASSSDLMWGGNTEAFF. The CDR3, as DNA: TGTGCCAGCAGTTCCGATCTAATGTGGGGGGGGAACACTGAAGCTTTCTTT.

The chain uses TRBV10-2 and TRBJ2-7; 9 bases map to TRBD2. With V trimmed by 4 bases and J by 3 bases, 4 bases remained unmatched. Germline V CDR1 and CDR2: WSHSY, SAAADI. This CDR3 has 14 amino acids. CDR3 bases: TGCGCCAGCAGTGTACTAGCGGGTGGCTACGAGCAGTACTTC. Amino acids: CASSVLAGGYEQYF.

The CDR3 loop is CASSALPGGSGYQPQHF. The DNA of the CDR3 is TGTGCCAGCAGTGCCCTTCCAGGGGGCTCGGGGTATCAGCCCCAGCATTTT. The V gene is TRBV2, the J gene TRBJ1-5, with TRBD1 identical over 8 bases. This CDR3 region has 17 residues. J lost 5 bases, V lost 4 bases, and 13 bases had no gene match. CDR1 is SNHLY and CDR2 is FYNNEI in the germline V gene.